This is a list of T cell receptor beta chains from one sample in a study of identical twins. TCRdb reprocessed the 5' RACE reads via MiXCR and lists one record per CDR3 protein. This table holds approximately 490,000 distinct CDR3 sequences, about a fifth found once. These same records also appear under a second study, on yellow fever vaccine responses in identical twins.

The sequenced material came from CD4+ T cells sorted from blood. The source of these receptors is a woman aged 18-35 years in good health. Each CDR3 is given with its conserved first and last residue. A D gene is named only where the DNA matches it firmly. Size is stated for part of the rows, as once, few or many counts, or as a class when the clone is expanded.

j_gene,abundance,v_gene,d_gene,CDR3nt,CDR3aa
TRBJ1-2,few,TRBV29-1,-,TGCAGCGTTGCGGAGGGAGGCTACACCTTC,CSVAEGGYTF
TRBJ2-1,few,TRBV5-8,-,TGTGCCAGCAGCTTGGAGTACTACGACAATGAGCAGTTCTTC,CASSLEYYDNEQFF
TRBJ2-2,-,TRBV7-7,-,TGTGCCAGCAGGGGGGGTGTGACCGGGGAGCTGTTTTTT,CASRGGVTGELFF
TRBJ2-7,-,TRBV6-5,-,TGTGCCAGCAGTTCTCGAGCGGGCGAAACCTACGAGCAGTACTTC,CASSSRAGETYEQYF
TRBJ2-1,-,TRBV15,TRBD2,TGTGCCACCAGCAGAGATTCGGGGGGGGGGAACAATGAGCAGTTCTTC,CATSRDSGGGNNEQFF
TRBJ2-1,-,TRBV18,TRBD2,TGTGCCAGCTCACCGTCACGACTAGCGGGAGGTCAGAATGAGCAGTTCTTC,CASSPSRLAGGQNEQFF
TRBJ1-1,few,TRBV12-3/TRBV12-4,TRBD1,TGTGCCAGCACCGTCACAGGGGACTACACTGAAGCTTTCTTT,CASTVTGDYTEAFF
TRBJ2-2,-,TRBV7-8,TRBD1,TGTGCCAGCGGATGGGGACAGGGGGCCAGCACCGGGGAGCTGTTTTTT,CASGWGQGASTGELFF
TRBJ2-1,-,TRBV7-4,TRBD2,TGTGCCAGCAGCCAAGCCAACATCTCCACTAGCGGGGGGGGTTCCAATGAGCAGTTCTTC,CASSQANISTSGGGSNEQFF
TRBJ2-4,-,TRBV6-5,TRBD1,TGTGCCAGCAGTTACTCGGGGCCAGGGGGCTTTGGCAAAAACATTCAGTACTTC,CASSYSGPGGFGKNIQYF
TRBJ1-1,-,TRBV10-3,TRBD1,TGTGCCACGACAGGGGAGGGCACTGAAGCTTTCTTT,CATTGEGTEAFF
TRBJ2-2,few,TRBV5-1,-,TGCGCCAGCAGCTTGGGCTCCTCGAACACCGGGGAGCTGTTTTTT,CASSLGSSNTGELFF
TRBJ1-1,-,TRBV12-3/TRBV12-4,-,TGTGCCAGCAGTTTATCAGGGATCCCTGAAGCTTTCTTT,CASSLSGIPEAFF
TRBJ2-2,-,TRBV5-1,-,TGCGCCAGCAGCTTGGGAACTCCTAACACCGGGGAGCTGTTTTTT,CASSLGTPNTGELFF
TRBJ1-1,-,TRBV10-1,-,TGCGCCAGAGCACCTCGGAATTTGGCGGCCACTGAAGCTTTCTTT,CARAPRNLAATEAFF
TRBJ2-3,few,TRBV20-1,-,TGCAGCCACCACGGGGCCGTTAGCACAGATACGCAGTATTTT,CSHHGAVSTDTQYF
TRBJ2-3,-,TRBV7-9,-,TGTGCCAGCAGCTTAGATCTTCTAGCTCCCACAGATACGCAGTATTTT,CASSLDLLAPTDTQYF
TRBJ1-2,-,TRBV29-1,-,TGCATCGTTGAAGGTCAGTCAGGAGTAGGTGGCTACACCTTC,CIVEGQSGVGGYTF
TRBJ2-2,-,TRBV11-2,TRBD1,TGTGCCAGCAGCTCCTACAGGGGTGGGGAGCTGTTTTTT,CASSSYRGGELFF
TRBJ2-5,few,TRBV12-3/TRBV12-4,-,TGTGCCAGCACTCCCACCGGGACTCAAGAGACCCAGTACTTC,CASTPTGTQETQYF
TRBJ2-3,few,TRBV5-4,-,TGTGCCAGCAGCCTATCGAACTACCAAAGCACAGATACGCAGTATTTT,CASSLSNYQSTDTQYF
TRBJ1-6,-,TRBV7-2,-,TGTGCCAGCAGCTTAAGGGCAGACTATAATTCACCCCTCCACTTT,CASSLRADYNSPLHF
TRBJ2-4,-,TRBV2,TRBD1,TGTGCCAGCAGTGGGGACAGGGGAGCCAAAAACATTCAGTACTTC,CASSGDRGAKNIQYF
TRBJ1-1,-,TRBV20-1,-,TGCAGTGCTAGAGATAAAAGAGAAGCTTTCTTT,CSARDKREAFF
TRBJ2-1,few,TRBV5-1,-,TGCGCCAGCAGCTTGGGACAGAACGGAAATGAGCAGTTCTTC,CASSLGQNGNEQFF
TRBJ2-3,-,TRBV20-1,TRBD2,TGCAGTGCTAAGGCGGGAGGCGATACGCAGTATTTT,CSAKAGGDTQYF
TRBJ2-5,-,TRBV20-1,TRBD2,TGCAGTGCTAGAGATGCGAATACGGGGATAGCGGGAGCAGAGACCCAGTACTTC,CSARDANTGIAGAETQYF
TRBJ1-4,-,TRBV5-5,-,TGTGCCAGCAGCTTGGACAGGTGGACGGGGGAAAAACTGTTTTTT,CASSLDRWTGEKLFF
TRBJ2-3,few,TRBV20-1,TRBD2,TGCAGTGCTTTCGCGGGCGGGGGGGACACAGATACGCAGTATTTT,CSAFAGGGDTDTQYF